This TCR beta chain was obtained from a study of blood T cell repertoires in COVID-19. This clone was observed once. V was cut by 0 bases and J by 2 bases, with 11 bases left in between. Germline V gives CDR1 LNHDA, CDR2 SQIVND (reference sequence). The CDR3 consists of 16 residues. In the study's own analysis: Amplification from reference gene primers served as the basis for estimated nucleated cell counts. Some clones are missing from TCRdb's copy, which holds only in-frame ones; the method was immunoSEQ multiplex PCR. V, J and clone size were drawn from that table, and D and trimming were deduced from the DNA. Seen here are some 95,000 clones, 70% to 80% observed once, and the top ten hold roughly a quarter.

Source material: peripheral blood. V is TRBV19 and J is TRBJ1-5, with D perhaps TRBD1 (5 bases). The TCR originated in a man between 70 and 80 years old with acute or convalescent COVID-19. The CDR3 DNA reads TGTGCCAGTAGTATAGAAGGGACGGGGGGCAATCAGCCCCAGCATTTT. Its translation is CASSIEGTGGNQPQHF.